The rows below give T cell receptor beta chains drawn from one sample of a study of spatial heterogeneity in lung cancer. MiXCR was run by TCRdb on the 5' RACE reads, yielding one entry per CDR3 protein. The table records more than 95,000 distinct CDR3 sequences, 9% to 15% of them present only once. The sample was PBMCs, taken at follow-up. These receptors came from a male donor with early-stage non-small cell lung cancer. CDR3s include the opening cysteine and the closing phenylalanine or tryptophan. Each record gives: J gene, clone size, D gene, V gene, CDR3 DNA, CDR3 protein. The D gene is left open where the match is weak. Not every row has a clone size; where given, it reads once, few, many or a size class.

TRBJ2-6,NA,TRBD2,TRBV4-2,TGTGCCAGCAGCCATGAACTAGCGCCAACTGGGGCCAACGTCCTGACTTTC,CASSHELAPTGANVLTF
TRBJ2-3,NA,NA,TRBV6-6,TGTGCCAGCAGTGCCACCTCCTTAGCGTCCTCTAGCACAGATACGCAGTATTTT,CASSATSLASSSTDTQYF
TRBJ2-1,many,NA,TRBV11-2,TGTGCCAGCAGCTCTCTAGCCTACAATGAGCAGTTCTTC,CASSSLAYNEQFF
TRBJ2-7,NA,NA,TRBV4-3,TGCGCCAGCAGCCAAGATCGAGGGTGGGCCTACGAGCAGTACTTC,CASSQDRGWAYEQYF
TRBJ2-2,few,NA,TRBV18,TGTGCCAGCTCACCAGATCTGGTCGGGGAGCTGTTTTTT,CASSPDLVGELFF
TRBJ2-7,few,NA,TRBV7-9,TGTGCCAGCAGCCTCTCCGGAACCTACGAGCAGTACTTC,CASSLSGTYEQYF
TRBJ2-7,few,NA,TRBV5-1,TGCGCCAGCAGCTCCCTTTTGGGACGGGCCTACGAGCAGTACTTC,CASSSLLGRAYEQYF
TRBJ1-1,NA,TRBD1,TRBV5-1,TGCGCCAGCAGCGTACAGGGGGCCCCTTATGGAGGCACTGAAGCTTTCTTT,CASSVQGAPYGGTEAFF
TRBJ2-7,NA,NA,TRBV18,TGTGCCAGCTCACCACGCAGGGGTTACGAGCAGTACTTC,CASSPRRGYEQYF
TRBJ1-2,few,NA,TRBV5-1,TGCGCCAGCAGCGGAACAGCAGGAAGCTATGGCTACACCTTC,CASSGTAGSYGYTF
TRBJ2-7,few,NA,TRBV5-1,TGCGCCAGCAGCGAGACTACCTCGGGGGAGCAGTACTTC,CASSETTSGEQYF
TRBJ1-5,few,TRBD1,TRBV20-1,TGCAGTGCTAGAGGGGACAGGGAAGGCCAGCCCCAGCATTTT,CSARGDREGQPQHF
TRBJ1-2,NA,NA,TRBV27,TGTGCCAGCAGTTTTACAGGGAAGCACTATGGCTACACCTTC,CASSFTGKHYGYTF
TRBJ1-2,NA,NA,TRBV6-6,TGTGCCAGCAGTTACTCGGCGGCGGCTGTAGCCTATGGCTACACCTTC,CASSYSAAAVAYGYTF
TRBJ2-3,few,TRBD2,TRBV7-2,TGTGCCAGCAGCTCCCCGCTAGCGGGGGGGACTGATACGCAGTATTTT,CASSSPLAGGTDTQYF
TRBJ2-5,many,NA,TRBV20-1,TGCAGTGCTAGAGATGCCAGGAAAGAGACCCAGTACTTC,CSARDARKETQYF
TRBJ2-2,NA,TRBD1,TRBV19,TGTGCCAGTAGAAATCGACAGGGAAGGCAAACCGGGGAGCTGTTTTTT,CASRNRQGRQTGELFF
TRBJ1-2,few,TRBD1,TRBV4-3,TGCGCCAGCAGCCAATACAGGGGGCCTGACTATGGCTACACCTTC,CASSQYRGPDYGYTF
TRBJ1-2,few,NA,TRBV28,TGTGCCAGCAGTTACGGGATTTACGGCTATGGCTACACCTTC,CASSYGIYGYGYTF
TRBJ1-1,NA,TRBD1,TRBV2,TGTGCCAGCAGATACGGACAGGCGAACACTGAAGCTTTCTTT,CASRYGQANTEAFF
TRBJ2-3,NA,TRBD2,TRBV9,TGTGCCAGCAGCACCCTAGCGGGGGCGACCACAGATACGCAGTATTTT,CASSTLAGATTDTQYF
TRBJ1-6,NA,NA,TRBV28,TGTGCCAGCAGTTTGAGGGGCTCCTATAATTCACCCCTCCACTTT,CASSLRGSYNSPLHF